This T cell receptor beta chain was retrieved from a study of blood T cell repertoires in COVID-19. V lost 2 bases, J lost 3 bases, and 10 bases stayed unmatched. Looked up from germline, CDR1 is SGHRS and CDR2 is YFSETQ. The CDR3 has 16 residues. Data came from immunoSEQ multiplex PCR; TCRdb stores just in-frame clones and leaves some out. The data hold about 220,000 clones, with less than 90% observed a single time. The sequence came from a woman in her 30s who had recovered from COVID-19. The rearrangement links TRBV5-1 to TRBJ2-7; 8 positions agree with TRBD1. Sequenced sample: PBMCs or T cells enriched from blood (not recorded which). CDR3 sequence: CASSFWAGTGNYEQYF. In DNA form, the CDR3 reads TGCGCCAGCAGCTTCTGGGCCGGGACAGGAAACTACGAGCAGTACTTC.